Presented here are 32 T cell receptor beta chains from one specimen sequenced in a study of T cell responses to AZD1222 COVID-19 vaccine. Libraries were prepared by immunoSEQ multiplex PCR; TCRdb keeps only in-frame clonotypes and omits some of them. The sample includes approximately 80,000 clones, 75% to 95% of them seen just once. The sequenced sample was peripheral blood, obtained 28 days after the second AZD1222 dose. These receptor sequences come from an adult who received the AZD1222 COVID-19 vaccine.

CDR3 bases: TGCAGTGCTAGAGAGGGCTACGAGCAGTACTTC. Amino acids: CSAREGYEQYF. V is TRBV20-1 and J is TRBJ2-7; no firm D call. The CDR3 length is 11 residues. Trimming took off 0 bases at V and 3 bases at J, with 3 bases between the two ends. Germline CDR1 is DFQATT and CDR2 is SNEGSKA (reference sequence).

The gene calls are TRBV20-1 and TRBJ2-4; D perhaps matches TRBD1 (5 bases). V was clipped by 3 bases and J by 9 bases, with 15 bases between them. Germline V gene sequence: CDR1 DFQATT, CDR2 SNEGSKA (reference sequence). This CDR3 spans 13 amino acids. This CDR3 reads CSASRRGQAIQYF. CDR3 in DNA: TGCAGTGCTAGTAGAAGGGGCCAAGCCATTCAGTACTTC.

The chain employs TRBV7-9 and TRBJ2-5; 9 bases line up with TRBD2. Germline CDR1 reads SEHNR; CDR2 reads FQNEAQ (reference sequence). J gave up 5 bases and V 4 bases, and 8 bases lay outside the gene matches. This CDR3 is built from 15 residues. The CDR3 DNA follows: TGTGCCAGCAGCTATTTAGCGGGAGTTGGGGAGACCCAGTACTTC. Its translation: CASSYLAGVGETQYF. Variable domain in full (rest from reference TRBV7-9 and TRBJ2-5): DTGVSQNPRHKITKRGQNVTFRCDPISEHNRLYWYRQTLGQGPEFLTYFQNEAQLEKSRLLSDRFSAERPKGSFSTLEIQRTEQGDSAMYLCASSYLAGVGETQYFGPGTRLLVL.

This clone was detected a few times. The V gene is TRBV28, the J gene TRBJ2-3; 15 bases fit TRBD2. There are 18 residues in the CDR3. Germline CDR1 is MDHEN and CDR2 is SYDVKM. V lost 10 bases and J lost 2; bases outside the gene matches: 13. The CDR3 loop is CATSGTSGRNFYTDTQYF. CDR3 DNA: TGTGCCACCTCGGGGACTAGCGGGAGGAACTTTTACACAGATACGCAGTATTTT.

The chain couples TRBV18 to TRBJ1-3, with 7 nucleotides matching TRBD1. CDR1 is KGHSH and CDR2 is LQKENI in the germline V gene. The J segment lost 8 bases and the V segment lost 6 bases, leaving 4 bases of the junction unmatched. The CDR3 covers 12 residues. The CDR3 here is CASSGQRYTIYF. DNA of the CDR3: TGTGCCAGCTCGGGACAGCGATACACCATATATTTT.

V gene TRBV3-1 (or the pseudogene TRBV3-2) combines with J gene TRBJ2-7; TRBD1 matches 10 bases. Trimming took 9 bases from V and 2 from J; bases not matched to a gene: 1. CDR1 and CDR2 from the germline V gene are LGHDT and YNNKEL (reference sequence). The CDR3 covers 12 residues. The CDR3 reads CASGQGAYEQYF. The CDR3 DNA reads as TGTGCCAGTGGACAGGGGGCCTACGAGCAGTACTTC.

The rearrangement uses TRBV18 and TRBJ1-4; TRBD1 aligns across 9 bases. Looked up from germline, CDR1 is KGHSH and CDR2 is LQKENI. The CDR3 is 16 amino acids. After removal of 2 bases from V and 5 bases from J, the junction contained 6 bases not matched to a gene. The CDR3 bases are TGTGCCAGCTCACCATATCCTACAGGGGGCAATGAAAAACTGTTTTTT. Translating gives CASSPYPTGGNEKLFF.

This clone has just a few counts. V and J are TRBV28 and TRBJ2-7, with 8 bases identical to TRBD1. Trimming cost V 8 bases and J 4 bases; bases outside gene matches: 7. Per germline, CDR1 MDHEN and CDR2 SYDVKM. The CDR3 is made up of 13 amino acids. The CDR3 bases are TGTGCCAGCGGGGGGCAGGGGGCTTACGAGCAGTACTTC. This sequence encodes CASGGQGAYEQYF.

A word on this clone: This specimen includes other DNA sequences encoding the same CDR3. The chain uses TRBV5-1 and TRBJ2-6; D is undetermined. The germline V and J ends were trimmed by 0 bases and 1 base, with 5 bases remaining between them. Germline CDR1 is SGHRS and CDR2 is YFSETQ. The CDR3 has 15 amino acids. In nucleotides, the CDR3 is TGCGCCAGCAGCTTGGGTGGGTCTGGGGCCAACGTCCTGACTTTC. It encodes CASSLGGSGANVLTF.

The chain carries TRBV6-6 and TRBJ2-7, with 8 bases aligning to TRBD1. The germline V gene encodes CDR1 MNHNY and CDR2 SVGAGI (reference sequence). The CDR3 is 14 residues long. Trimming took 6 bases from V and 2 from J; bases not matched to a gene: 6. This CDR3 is CASRPGQGTYEQYF. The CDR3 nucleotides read TGTGCCAGCAGACCCGGACAGGGAACCTACGAGCAGTACTTC.

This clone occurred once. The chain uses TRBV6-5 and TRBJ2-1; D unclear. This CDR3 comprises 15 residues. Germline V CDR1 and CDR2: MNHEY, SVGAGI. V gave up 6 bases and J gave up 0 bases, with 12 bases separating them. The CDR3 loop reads CASSQTQLSYNEQFF. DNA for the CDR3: TGTGCCAGCAGCCAGACACAACTCTCCTACAATGAGCAGTTCTTC.

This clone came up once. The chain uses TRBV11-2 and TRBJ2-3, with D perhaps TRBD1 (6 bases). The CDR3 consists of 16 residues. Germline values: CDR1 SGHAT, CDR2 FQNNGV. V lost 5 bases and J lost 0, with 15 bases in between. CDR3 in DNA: TGTGCCAGCAGCGGTAACCGGGACACTAGCACAGATACGCAGTATTTT. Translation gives CASSGNRDTSTDTQYF.

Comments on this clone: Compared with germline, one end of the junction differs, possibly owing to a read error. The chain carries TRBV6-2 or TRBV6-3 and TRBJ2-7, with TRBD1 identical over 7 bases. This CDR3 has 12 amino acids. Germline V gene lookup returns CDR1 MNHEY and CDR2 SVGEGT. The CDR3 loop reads CASTPGQMALDF. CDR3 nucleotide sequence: TGTGCCAGCACCCCGGGACAGATGGCACTGGACTTC.

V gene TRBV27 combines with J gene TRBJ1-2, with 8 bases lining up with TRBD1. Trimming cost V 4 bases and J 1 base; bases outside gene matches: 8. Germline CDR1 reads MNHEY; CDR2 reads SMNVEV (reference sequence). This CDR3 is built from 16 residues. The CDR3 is CASSYTTGAFNYGYTF. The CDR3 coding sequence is TGTGCCAGCAGTTATACGACAGGGGCTTTTAACTATGGCTACACCTTC.

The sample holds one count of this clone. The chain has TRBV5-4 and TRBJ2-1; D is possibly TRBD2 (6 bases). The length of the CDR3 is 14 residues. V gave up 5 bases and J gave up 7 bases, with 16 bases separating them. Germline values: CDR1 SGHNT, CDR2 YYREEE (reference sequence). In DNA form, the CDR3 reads TGTGCCAGCAGAATGTATGGGGGGAAAAATGAGCAGTTCTTC. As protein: CASRMYGGKNEQFF.

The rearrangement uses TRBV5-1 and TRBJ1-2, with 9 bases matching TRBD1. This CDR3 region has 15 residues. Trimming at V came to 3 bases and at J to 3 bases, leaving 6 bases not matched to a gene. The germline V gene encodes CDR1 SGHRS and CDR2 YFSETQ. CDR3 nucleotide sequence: TGCGCCAGCAGCTCGACAGGGGGTTGGGACTATGGCTACACCTTC. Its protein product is CASSSTGGWDYGYTF.

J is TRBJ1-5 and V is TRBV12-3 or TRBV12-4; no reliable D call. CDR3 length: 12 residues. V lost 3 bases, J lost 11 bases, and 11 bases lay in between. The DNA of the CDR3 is TGTGCCAGCAGTTTCGGGCTCGGGGCCCAGCATTTT. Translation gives CASSFGLGAQHF.

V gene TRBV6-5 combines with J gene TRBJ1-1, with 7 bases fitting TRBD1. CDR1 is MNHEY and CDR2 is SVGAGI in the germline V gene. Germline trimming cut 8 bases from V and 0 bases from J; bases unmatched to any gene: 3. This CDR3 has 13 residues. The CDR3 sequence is CASSTGMNTEAFF. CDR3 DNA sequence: TGTGCCAGCTCGACAGGGATGAACACTGAAGCTTTCTTT.

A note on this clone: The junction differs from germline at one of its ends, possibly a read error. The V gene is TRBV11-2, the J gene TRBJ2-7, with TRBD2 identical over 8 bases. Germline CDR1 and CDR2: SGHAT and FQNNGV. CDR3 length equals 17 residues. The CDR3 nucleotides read TGTGCCAGCAGCCCCGCGGGGGCGGGAGGTTCGATCTACGAGCAGTGCTTC. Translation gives CASSPAGAGGSIYEQCF.

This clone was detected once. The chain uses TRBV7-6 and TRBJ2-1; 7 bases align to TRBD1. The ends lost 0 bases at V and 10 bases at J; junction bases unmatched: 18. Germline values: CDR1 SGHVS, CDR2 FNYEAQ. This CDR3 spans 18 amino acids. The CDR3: CASSLAIVGGSRGIEQFF. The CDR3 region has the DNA TGTGCCAGCAGCTTAGCCATTGTAGGGGGCTCCCGCGGAATCGAGCAGTTCTTC.

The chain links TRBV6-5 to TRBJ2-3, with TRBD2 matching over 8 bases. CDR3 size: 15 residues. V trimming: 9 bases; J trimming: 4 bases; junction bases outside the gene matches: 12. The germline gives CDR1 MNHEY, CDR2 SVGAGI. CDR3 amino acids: CARPRGTSGPDTQYF. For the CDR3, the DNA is TGTGCCAGACCTCGAGGGACTAGTGGCCCAGATACGCAGTATTTT.

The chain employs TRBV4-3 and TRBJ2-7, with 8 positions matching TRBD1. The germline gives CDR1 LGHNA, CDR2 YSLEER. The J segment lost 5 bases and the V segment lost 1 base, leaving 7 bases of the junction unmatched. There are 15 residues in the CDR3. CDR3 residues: CASSQGGTGRDEQYF. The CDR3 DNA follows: TGCGCCAGCAGCCAAGGTGGGACAGGAAGGGACGAGCAGTACTTC.

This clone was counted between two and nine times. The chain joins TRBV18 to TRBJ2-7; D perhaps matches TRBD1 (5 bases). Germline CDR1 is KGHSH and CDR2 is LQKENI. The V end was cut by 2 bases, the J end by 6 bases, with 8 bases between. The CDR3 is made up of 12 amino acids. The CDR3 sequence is CASSPGRVEQYF. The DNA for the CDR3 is TGTGCCAGCTCACCAGGCAGGGTCGAGCAGTACTTC.

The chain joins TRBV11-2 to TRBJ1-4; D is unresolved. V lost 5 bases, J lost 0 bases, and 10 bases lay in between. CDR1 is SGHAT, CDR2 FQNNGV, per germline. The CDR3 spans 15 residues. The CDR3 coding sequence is TGTGCCAGCAGCCCTCGTCCGGCAACTAATGAAAAACTGTTTTTT. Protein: CASSPRPATNEKLFF.

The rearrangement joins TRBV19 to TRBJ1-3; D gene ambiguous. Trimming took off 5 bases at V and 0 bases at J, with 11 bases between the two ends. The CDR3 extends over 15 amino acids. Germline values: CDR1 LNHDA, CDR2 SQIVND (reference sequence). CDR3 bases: TGTGCCAGTAGTGTCGCTTTGAGCTCTGGAAACACCATATATTTT. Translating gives CASSVALSSGNTIYF.

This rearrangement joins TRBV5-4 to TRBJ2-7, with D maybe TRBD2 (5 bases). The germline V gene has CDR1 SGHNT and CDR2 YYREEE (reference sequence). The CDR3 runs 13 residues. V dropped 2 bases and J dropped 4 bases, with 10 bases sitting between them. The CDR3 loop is CASSFMGAYEQYF. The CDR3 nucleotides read TGTGCCAGCAGCTTCATGGGAGCTTACGAGCAGTACTTC.

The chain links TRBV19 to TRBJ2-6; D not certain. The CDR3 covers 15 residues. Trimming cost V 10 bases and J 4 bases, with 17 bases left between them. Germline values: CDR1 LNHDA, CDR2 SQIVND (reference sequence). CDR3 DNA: TGTGCCACAAGGACCCAAAGTAGCGGGGCCAACGTCCTGACTTTC. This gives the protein CATRTQSSGANVLTF.

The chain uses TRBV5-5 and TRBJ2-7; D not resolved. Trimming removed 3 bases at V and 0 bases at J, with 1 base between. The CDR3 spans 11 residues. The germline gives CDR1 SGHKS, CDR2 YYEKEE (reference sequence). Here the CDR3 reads CASSYSYEQYF. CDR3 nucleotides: TGTGCCAGCAGCTACTCCTACGAGCAGTACTTC. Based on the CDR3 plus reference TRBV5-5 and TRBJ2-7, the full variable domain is DAGVTQSPTHLIKTRGQQVTLRCSPISGHKSVSWYQQVLGQGPQFIFQYYEKEERGRGNFPDRFSARQFPNYSSELNVNALLLGDSALYLCASSYSYEQYFGPGTRLTVT.

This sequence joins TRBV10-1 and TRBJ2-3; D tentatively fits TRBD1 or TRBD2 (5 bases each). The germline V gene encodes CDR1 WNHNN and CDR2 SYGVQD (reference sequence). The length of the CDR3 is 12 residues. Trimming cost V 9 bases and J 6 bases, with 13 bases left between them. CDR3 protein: CASSHEGDTQYF. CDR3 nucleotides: TGCGCCAGTAGTCACGAGGGGGATACGCAGTATTTT.

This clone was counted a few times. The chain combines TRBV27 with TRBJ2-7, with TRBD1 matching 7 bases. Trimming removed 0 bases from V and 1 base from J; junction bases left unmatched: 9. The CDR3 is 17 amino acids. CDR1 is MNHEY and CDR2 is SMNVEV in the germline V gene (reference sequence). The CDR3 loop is CASSLSRNRRGSYEQYF. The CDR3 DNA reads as TGTGCCAGCAGTTTATCGAGAAATCGCAGGGGGTCCTACGAGCAGTACTTC.

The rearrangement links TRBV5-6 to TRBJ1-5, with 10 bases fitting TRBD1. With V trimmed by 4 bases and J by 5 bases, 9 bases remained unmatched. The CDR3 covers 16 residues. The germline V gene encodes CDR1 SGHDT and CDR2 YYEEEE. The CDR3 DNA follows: TGTGCCAGCAGCAGATTTTCCGGGACAGGGGATCAGCCCCAGCATTTT. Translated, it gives CASSRFSGTGDQPQHF.

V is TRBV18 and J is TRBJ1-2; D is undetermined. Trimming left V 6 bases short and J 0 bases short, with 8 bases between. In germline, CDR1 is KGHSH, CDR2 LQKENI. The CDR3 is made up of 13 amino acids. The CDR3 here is CASSPGTNYGYTF. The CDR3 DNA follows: TGTGCCAGCTCCCCGGGCACTAACTATGGCTACACCTTC.